This is a list of T cell receptor beta chains from one sample in a study of shared clonotypes between healthy human individuals. Sequencing used immunoSEQ multiplex PCR; TCRdb keeps in-frame clones, though not all of them. This sample has hundreds of thousands of clones, with 77% found just once. The sequencing input was PBMCs. These receptors were taken from a woman between 40 and 50 years old in good health. Some clones in this sample may be carry-over from other donors' samples. Both conserved end residues are part of each CDR3. D genes are given only for firm matches. Not every row has a clone size; where given, it reads once, few, many or a size class.

- | TRBJ1-2 | - | TRBV9 | CASSESEGGNYGYTF | TGTGCCAGCAGCGAAAGTGAGGGGGGCAACTATGGCTACACCTTC
- | TRBJ1-1 | - | TRBV15 | CATSRGAGASTEAFF | TGTGCCACCAGCAGAGGGGCGGGGGCGAGCACTGAAGCTTTCTTT
many | TRBJ2-6 | - | TRBV28 | CASSRSGYYSGANVLTF | TGTGCCAGCAGTCGGTCCGGGTACTACTCTGGGGCCAACGTCCTGACTTTC
- | TRBJ2-7 | TRBD1 | TRBV28 | CASSSPGGPQGAWYEQYF | TGTGCCAGCAGTTCCCCTGGGGGTCCTCAGGGGGCGTGGTACGAGCAGTACTTC
- | TRBJ2-1 | - | TRBV28 | CASSRVLALNEQFF | TGTGCCAGCAGCCGGGTCCTAGCCCTCAATGAGCAGTTCTTC
- | TRBJ1-5 | - | TRBV6-1 | CASSEALRQPQHF | TGTGCCAGCAGTGAAGCGCTTCGTCAGCCCCAGCATTTT
many | TRBJ1-2 | - | TRBV5-4 | CASSLEGANRRDYGYTF | TGTGCCAGCAGCTTGGAAGGGGCCAACCGAAGGGACTATGGCTACACCTTC
- | TRBJ2-6 | - | TRBV6-1 | CASSGTDRLSGANVLTF | TGTGCCAGCAGTGGTACCGACCGGCTTTCTGGGGCCAACGTCCTGACTTTC
once | TRBJ2-7 | TRBD1 | TRBV7-6 | CASSLAGDRGYEQYF | TGTGCCAGCAGCTTAGCGGGCGACAGGGGATACGAGCAGTACTTC
- | TRBJ2-7 | TRBD1 | TRBV5-1 | CASSFLGGTYEQYF | TGCGCCAGCAGCTTCCTAGGGGGCACCTACGAGCAGTACTTC
- | TRBJ1-2 | - | TRBV6-6 | CASSSSLLDSGYGYTF | TGTGCCAGCAGTTCGTCCCTTTTGGACAGTGGATATGGCTACACCTTC
- | TRBJ2-1 | - | TRBV15 | CATSIADRYNEQFF | TGTGCCACCAGCATCGCGGACCGCTACAATGAGCAGTTCTTC
once | TRBJ2-7 | - | TRBV28 | CASSLPLNEQYF | TGTGCCAGCAGTTTACCCTTGAACGAGCAGTACTTC
- | TRBJ2-1 | TRBD2 | TRBV4-2 | CASSRQGTSGYNEQFF | TGTGCCAGCAGCCGCCAAGGGACTAGCGGCTACAATGAGCAGTTCTTC